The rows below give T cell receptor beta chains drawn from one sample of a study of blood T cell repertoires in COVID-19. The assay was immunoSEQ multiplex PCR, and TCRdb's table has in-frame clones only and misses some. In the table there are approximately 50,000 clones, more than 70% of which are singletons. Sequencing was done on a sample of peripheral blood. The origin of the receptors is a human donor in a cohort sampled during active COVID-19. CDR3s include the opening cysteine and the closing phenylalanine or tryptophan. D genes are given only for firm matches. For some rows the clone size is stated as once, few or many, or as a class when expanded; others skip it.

TGTGCTAGTGGTTTGGAGCCGGGGAGCAATGAGCAGTTCTTC | CASGLEPGSNEQFF | - | - | TRBJ2-1 | TRBV12-5
TGCAGCGTTGAAATGGGGGCGAAGAACATTCAGTACTTC | CSVEMGAKNIQYF | - | - | TRBJ2-4 | TRBV29-1
TGTGCCAGCAGTTCCAGAGACAGCCATGAGCAGTTCTTC | CASSSRDSHEQFF | - | - | TRBJ2-1 | TRBV6-5
TGTGCCAGCAGCTTCTGGGACAGGGGAGGAGAGCAGTTCTTC | CASSFWDRGGEQFF | TRBD1 | - | TRBJ2-1 | TRBV7-3
TGTGCCTGGAGTGGTGGGACAGGGTACCCCTACAATGAGCAGTTCTTC | CAWSGGTGYPYNEQFF | TRBD1 | - | TRBJ2-1 | TRBV30
TGTGCCAGCAGCTTAGGAGCGGGTGGGGAGACCCAGTACTTC | CASSLGAGGETQYF | - | - | TRBJ2-5 | TRBV7-2
TGTGCCAGTAGTATGCGGGTTTCATATGGCTACACCTTC | CASSMRVSYGYTF | - | - | TRBJ1-2 | TRBV19
TGCAGTCCGGGGGGGAGGGAGACCCAGTACTTC | CSPGGRETQYF | TRBD2 | - | TRBJ2-5 | TRBV20-1
TGCGCCAGCAGCTTACAGGGGGGGTACGCAACTGAGCAGTTCTTC | CASSLQGGYATEQFF | - | - | TRBJ2-1 | TRBV4-3
TGTGCTAGCAGCCCTGAGAGAAGGGCTAGCGGAAAAGAGACCCAGTACTTC | CASSPERRASGKETQYF | TRBD2 | - | TRBJ2-5 | TRBV7-7
TGTGCCAGCAGCTTAGGACAGGGTGCCCGGGAGACCCAGTACTTC | CASSLGQGARETQYF | TRBD1 | - | TRBJ2-5 | TRBV7-6
TGTGCCAGCAGCGTAGACTTAGCTGGAAACACCATATATTTT | CASSVDLAGNTIYF | - | - | TRBJ1-3 | TRBV9
TGTGCCAGCAGTTTTTACCTAGCGGGCTCCTACAATGAGCAGTTCTTC | CASSFYLAGSYNEQFF | TRBD2 | - | TRBJ2-1 | TRBV27
TGTGCCAGTAGTCTGACAGGGTCGAAGGATTCACCCCTCCACTTT | CASSLTGSKDSPLHF | TRBD1 | once | TRBJ1-6 | TRBV19